This T cell receptor beta chain was found in a study of chemoradiotherapy in HPV16-positive cancers. Libraries were prepared by immunoSEQ multiplex PCR; TCRdb keeps only in-frame clonotypes and omits some of them. The sample records 5,600 or so clones, around 78% being singletons. Repeated repertoire sampling spanned the course of chemoradiotherapy. The CDR3 loop spans 19 amino acids. V was pared by 0 bases and J by 1 base, with 12 bases of the junction left unmatched. Germline CDR1 is SGHTA and CDR2 is FQGNSA. The specimen was obtained from a patient who underwent chemoradiotherapy. V and J are TRBV7-2 and TRBJ1-1, with TRBD1 matching 9 bases. This clonotype originated in a human donor with HPV-associated anogenital cancer. DNA for the CDR3: TGTGCCAGCAGCTTAGCGCTCATACAGGGGGCAGTAGGGAACACTGAAGCTTTCTTT. Its translation: CASSLALIQGAVGNTEAFF. The full variable domain, completed using reference TRBV7-2 and TRBJ1-1, is GAGVSQSPSNKVTEKGKDVELRCDPISGHTALYWYRQSLGQGLEFLIYFQGNSAPDKSGLPSDRFSAERTGGSVSTLTIQRTQQEDSAVYLCASSLALIQGAVGNTEAFFGQGTRLTVV.